This TCR beta chain emerged from a study of response to subunit inactivated influenza vaccine. Looked up from germline, CDR1 is LNHNV and CDR2 is YYDKDF (reference sequence). CDR3 size: 12 residues. Between the trimmed V and J ends, which lost 4 bases and 6 bases, there was a span of 10 bases. This clonotype was recorded at least ten times. From the RT-PCR reads, TCRdb called clonotypes with MiXCR, one entry per CDR3 protein. This repertoire shows 500,000 to 550,000 distinct CDR3 sequences, approximately 24% found once; its top ten account for approximately 3%. This same sample was also part of a study on T cells expressing NK-cell markers. That study adds: A 5'RACE template switching approach incorporating UMIs was used to make TCR beta cDNA. It was from sorted CD3+CD56+NKG2C+, CD3+CD56+NKG2C- and CD3+CD56-NKG2C+ T cells that TCR beta repertoires came.

The sample in question was CD4+ T cells sorted from PBMCs, obtained about 13 days after vaccination. The clonotype comes from a man between 50 and 59 years old who received an inactivated influenza vaccine. The chain combines TRBV15 with TRBJ2-7, with a tentative D call TRBD2 (6 bases). CDR3 region: CATSKAGGEQYF. The CDR3, as DNA: TGTGCCACCAGCAAGGCCGGGGGCGAGCAGTACTTC. Based on the CDR3 plus reference TRBV15 and TRBJ2-7, the full variable domain is DAMVIQNPRYQVTQFGKPVTLSCSQTLNHNVMYWYQQKSSQAPKLLFHYYDKDFNNEADTPDNFQSRRPNTSFCFLDIRSPGLGDTAMYLCATSKAGGEQYFGPGTRLTVT.